The T cell receptor beta chain under discussion was sequenced for a study of PD-1 blockade in classical Hodgkin lymphoma. Study outcomes and limitations: Complete responders entered with baseline diversity on par with newly diagnosed patients, the results showed. TCR diversity rose significantly by C4D1 in CD4+ but not CD8+ cells. The causes of the repertoire differences, possibly disease activity or prior therapy, remain undefined.

Trimming took 6 bases from V and 4 from J, leaving 10 bases between them. The CDR3 sequence is 12 residues long. Per germline, CDR1 MDHEN and CDR2 SYDVKM. Exposure to brentuximab vedotin varied, and each patient had relapsed following autologous stem cell transplantation. Sequencing used immunoSEQ multiplex PCR; TCRdb keeps in-frame clones, though not all of them. This table holds about 85,000 clones, over 90% found once. As for this clone: Its antigen is as yet unknown.

The sequences come from peripheral blood mononuclear cells (PBMCs), collected before the second cycle of nivolumab. The sequence came from a human donor with classical Hodgkin lymphoma. The gene calls are TRBV28 and TRBJ2-7; D perhaps matches TRBD1 (6 bases). The CDR3 DNA sequence: TGTGCCAGCAGACTTGGGACATACGAGCAGTACTTC. Amino acid sequence: CASRLGTYEQYF. The variable domain in full, completed from reference TRBV28 and TRBJ2-7, reads DVKVTQSSRYLVKRTGEKVFLECVQDMDHENMFWYRQDPGLGLRLIYFSYDVKMKEKGDIPEGYSVSREKKERFSLILESASTNQTSMYLCASRLGTYEQYFGPGTRLTVT.